This passage covers 6 T cell receptor beta chains from one sample sequenced in a study of blood T cell repertoires in COVID-19. Here immunoSEQ multiplex PCR was the method, and the copy in TCRdb shows in-frame clones only, minus some. The sample has some 64,000 clones, approximately 80% seen once. The specimen sequenced was peripheral blood. The receptors originated from a man aged 55 to 70 with acute or convalescent COVID-19.

The chain links TRBV27 to TRBJ1-1; the match to TRBD1 covers 7 bases. The CDR3 is 15 amino acids. CDR1 and CDR2 from the germline V gene are MNHEY and SMNVEV (reference sequence). After removal of 5 bases from V and 1 base from J, the junction contained 7 bases not matched to a gene. CDR3 sequence reads: CASSRQGGWNTEAFF. The CDR3 DNA follows: TGTGCCAGCAGTCGACAGGGAGGTTGGAACACTGAAGCTTTCTTT.

This clone has a handful of counts. The J gene is TRBJ2-7, the V gene TRBV7-9; 11 positions match TRBD1. This CDR3 spans 19 amino acids. V lost 4 bases and J lost 2; bases outside the gene matches: 16. The germline V gene has CDR1 SEHNR and CDR2 FQNEAQ (reference sequence). CDR3 loop: CASSSPSGQGAVQPYEQYF. In nucleotides, the CDR3 is TGTGCCAGCAGCTCACCTAGTGGACAGGGGGCTGTTCAGCCCTACGAGCAGTACTTC.

This clone is a singleton in its sample. The V and J genes are TRBV2 and TRBJ1-2; maybe TRBD1 (6 bases). The CDR3 sequence is 11 residues long. Germline values: CDR1 SNHLY, CDR2 FYNNEI. Trimming removed 6 bases at V and 8 bases at J, with 10 bases between. CDR3 nucleotides: TGTGCCAGCAGCGCAGGGGTGGGCTACACCTTC. Translation: CASSAGVGYTF.

The chain uses TRBV7-2 and TRBJ2-3, with unresolved D. This CDR3 region has 12 residues. Per the germline V gene, CDR1 is SGHTA and CDR2 is FQGNSA. Trimming removed 2 bases at V and 11 bases at J, with 11 bases between. The CDR3 region is CASSLYESRQYF. The CDR3 DNA reads as TGTGCCAGCAGCTTATACGAGTCACGGCAGTATTTT.

The gene calls are TRBV5-6 and TRBJ2-3, with TRBD2 matching 13 bases. The V segment lost 4 bases and the J segment 2 bases; nucleotides outside the gene matches: 7. CDR1 and CDR2 from the germline V gene are SGHDT and YYEEEE. CDR3 size: 17 residues. Here the CDR3 reads CASSPGLAGVPTDTQYF. The CDR3 DNA reads as TGTGCCAGCAGCCCTGGACTAGCGGGAGTCCCCACAGATACGCAGTATTTT.

This chain connects TRBV7-6 to TRBJ2-3; 10 bases map to TRBD2. Looked up from germline, CDR1 is SGHVS and CDR2 is FNYEAQ. Germline trimming cut 1 base from V and 3 bases from J; bases unmatched to any gene: 4. The CDR3 contains 16 residues. This CDR3 is CASSLGSGRATDTQYF. In nucleotides, the CDR3 is TGTGCCAGCAGCTTAGGAAGCGGGAGGGCTACAGATACGCAGTATTTT.